The sequence of this T cell receptor (beta chain) was determined in a study of blood T cells in healthy people across ages. Study conclusions and caveats: Naive T cell percentage showed a strong correlation with TCR beta diversity. Aged donors had fewer naive CD4+ cells and lower diversity than long-lived donors. CMV infection status of these donors was not known.

Comment on this clonotype: As yet, its antigen is unknown.

With a J-beta primer mix and a sample-barcoded 5' primer, a second PCR ran about 7 to 11 cycles. Using its own MiXCR run on the 5' RACE reads, TCRdb lists one record per CDR3 protein. The data show about a million distinct CDR3 sequences, 45% to 50% seen once. This CDR3 has 15 residues. Germline CDR1 is MDHEN and CDR2 is SYDVKM. V shed 1 base and J shed 4 bases, with 13 bases lying between them. The material sequenced was blood. The receptor was derived from a man aged 30 to 45 in good health. The chain joins TRBV28 to TRBJ1-2; D gene uncertain. The chain's CDR3 is CASSLSRRPVYGYTF. CDR3 DNA sequence: TGTGCCAGCAGTTTATCGAGGAGACCGGTCTATGGCTACACCTTC.